The T cell receptor (beta chain) under discussion was sequenced for a study of cytomegalovirus exposure and HLA in healthy donors. This CDR3 has 14 amino acids. V shed 4 bases, J shed 4 bases, and the junction held 5 bases outside the gene matches. The germline gives CDR1 ENHRY, CDR2 SYGVKD. The PCR employed 60 Vbeta primers together with 13 Jbeta primers. Clones were read by immunoSEQ multiplex PCR, and TCRdb kept only the in-frame ones, dropping some. The top ten hold 8.5% to 14% of the sample, which has 75,000 to 90,000 clones, 72% seen once. The rearrangement joins TRBV10-3 to TRBJ2-7; 9 bases match TRBD1. The sequence was collected from a woman aged 40-49 years in good health and CMV-seropositive. Source material: PBMCs. CDR3 sequence (DNA): TGTGCCATCAGTGCCCGGGACAGGGATTACGAGCAGTACTTC. It yields the protein CAISARDRDYEQYF.